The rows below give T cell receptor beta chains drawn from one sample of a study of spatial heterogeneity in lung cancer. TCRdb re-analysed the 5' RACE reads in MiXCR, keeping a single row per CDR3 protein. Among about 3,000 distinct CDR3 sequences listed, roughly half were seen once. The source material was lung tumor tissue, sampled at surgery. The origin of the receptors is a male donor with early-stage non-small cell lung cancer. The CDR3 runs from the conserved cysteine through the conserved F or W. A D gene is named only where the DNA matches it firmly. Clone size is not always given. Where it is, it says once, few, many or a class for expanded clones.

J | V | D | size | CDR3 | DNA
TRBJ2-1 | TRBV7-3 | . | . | CASSSGGGMGEQFF | TGTGCCAGCAGCTCTGGTGGGGGCATGGGTGAGCAGTTCTTC
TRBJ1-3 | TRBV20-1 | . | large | CSALRDRSGNTIYF | TGCAGTGCGCTCAGGGACCGCTCTGGAAACACCATATATTTT
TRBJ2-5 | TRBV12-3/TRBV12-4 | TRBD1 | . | CASSSRDREETQYF | TGTGCCAGCAGTTCCCGGGACAGGGAAGAGACCCAGTACTTC
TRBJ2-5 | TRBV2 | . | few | CASSELGGLQETQYF | TGTGCCAGCAGCGAACTGGGGGGGCTTCAAGAGACCCAGTACTTC
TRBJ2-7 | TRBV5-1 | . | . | CASSLDRELPREQYF | TGCGCCAGCAGCTTGGACCGGGAACTCCCTCGGGAGCAGTACTTC
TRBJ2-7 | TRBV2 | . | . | CASSEGSLSYEQYF | TGTGCCAGCAGTGAGGGCTCTCTGTCATACGAGCAGTACTTC
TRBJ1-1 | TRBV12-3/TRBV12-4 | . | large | CASSLGLGMNTEAFF | TGTGCCAGCAGTTTAGGTTTGGGTATGAACACTGAAGCTTTCTTT
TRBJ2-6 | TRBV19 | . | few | CASESLPPDQTGANVLTF | TGTGCCAGTGAATCCCTACCCCCGGACCAAACTGGGGCCAACGTCCTGACTTTC
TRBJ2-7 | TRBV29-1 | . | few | CSALADYEQYF | TGCAGCGCCTTGGCCGACTACGAGCAGTACTTC
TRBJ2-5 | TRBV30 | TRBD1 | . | CAWSVGTGAYQETQYF | TGTGCCTGGAGTGTGGGGACAGGGGCTTACCAAGAGACCCAGTACTTC
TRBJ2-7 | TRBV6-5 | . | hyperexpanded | CASSYSKGSEQYF | TGTGCCAGCAGTTACTCGAAGGGGTCCGAGCAGTACTTC
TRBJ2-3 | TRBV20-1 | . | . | CSARDYDTDTQYF | TGCAGTGCTAGAGATTATGACACAGATACGCAGTATTTT
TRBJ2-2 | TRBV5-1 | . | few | CASSPANTGELFF | TGCGCCAGCAGCCCTGCGAACACCGGGGAGCTGTTTTTT
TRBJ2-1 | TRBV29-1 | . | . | CSVDGEQFF | TGCAGCGTTGACGGCGAGCAGTTCTTC
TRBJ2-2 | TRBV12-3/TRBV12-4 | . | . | CASSLLIGELFF | TGTGCCAGCAGCCTATTAATCGGGGAGCTGTTTTTT
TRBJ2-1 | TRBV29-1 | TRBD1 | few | CSATGWGQGFNEQFF | TGCAGCGCCACAGGCTGGGGACAGGGCTTCAATGAGCAGTTCTTC
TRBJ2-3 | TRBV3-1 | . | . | CASRDRLSTDTQYF | TGTGCCAGCAGGGACAGACTGAGCACAGATACGCAGTATTTT
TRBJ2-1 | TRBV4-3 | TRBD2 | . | CASSPTSGGAPYNEQFF | TGCGCCAGCAGCCCAACTAGCGGGGGGGCCCCCTACAATGAGCAGTTCTTC
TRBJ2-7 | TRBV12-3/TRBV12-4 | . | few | CASTTRDIDYEQYF | TGTGCCAGCACTACCCGGGACATCGACTACGAGCAGTACTTC
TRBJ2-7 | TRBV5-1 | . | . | CASSDTYEQYF | TGCGCCAGCAGCGATACCTACGAGCAGTACTTC
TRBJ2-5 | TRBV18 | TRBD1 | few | CASSPTGTGGVETQYF | TGTGCCAGCTCCCCGACCGGGACAGGGGGCGTCGAGACCCAGTACTTC
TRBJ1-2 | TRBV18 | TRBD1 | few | CASSPIRGRYYGYTF | TGTGCCAGCTCACCAATTAGGGGGCGGTACTATGGCTACACCTTC
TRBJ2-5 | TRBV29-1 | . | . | CSVEDQVYQETQYF | TGCAGCGTTGAAGATCAAGTGTACCAAGAGACCCAGTACTTC
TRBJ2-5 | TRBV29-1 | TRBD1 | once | CSAQTGESQYF | TGCAGCGCACAAACAGGGGAATCCCAGTACTTC
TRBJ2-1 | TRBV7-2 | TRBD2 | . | CASRPGTSGYNEQFF | TGTGCCAGCAGGCCCGGGACTAGCGGTTACAATGAGCAGTTCTTC
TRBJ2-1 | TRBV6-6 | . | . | CASSYRGRAANEQFF | TGTGCCAGCAGTTACAGAGGTAGGGCGGCCAATGAGCAGTTCTTC
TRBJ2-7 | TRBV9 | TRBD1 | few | CASSVGTGGAAHEQYF | TGTGCCAGCAGCGTGGGGACAGGGGGCGCGGCCCACGAGCAGTACTTC
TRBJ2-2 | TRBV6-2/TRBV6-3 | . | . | CASSYSWSTGELFF | TGTGCCAGCAGTTACTCGTGGAGCACCGGGGAGCTGTTTTTT
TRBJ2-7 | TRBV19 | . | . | CASSITDYEQYF | TGTGCCAGTAGTATAACAGACTACGAGCAGTACTTC
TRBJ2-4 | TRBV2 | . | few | CASSTEVLGAKNIQYF | TGTGCCAGCAGCACTGAAGTACTAGGAGCCAAAAACATTCAGTACTTC
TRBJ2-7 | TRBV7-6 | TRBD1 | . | CASSPQTGGGHEQYF | TGTGCCAGCAGCCCACAGACAGGGGGCGGCCACGAGCAGTACTTC
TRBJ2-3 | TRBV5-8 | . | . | CASSLGRSGTQYF | TGTGCCAGCAGCTTGGGTCGAAGCGGCACGCAGTATTTT
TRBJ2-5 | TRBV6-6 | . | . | CASSTRVAGEGETQYF | TGTGCCAGCAGCACTAGGGTAGCAGGGGAAGGTGAGACCCAGTACTTC
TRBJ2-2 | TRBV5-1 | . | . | CASSLEVNTGELFF | TGCGCCAGCAGCTTAGAGGTCAACACCGGGGAGCTGTTTTTT
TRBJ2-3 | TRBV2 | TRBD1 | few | CASSWDSRGDTQYF | TGTGCCAGCAGTTGGGACAGCAGGGGGGATACGCAGTATTTT
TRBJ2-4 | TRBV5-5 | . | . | CASSNPPGTQYF | TGTGCCAGCAGCAATCCTCCGGGAACACAGTACTTC
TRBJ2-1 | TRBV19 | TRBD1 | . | CASSITGTGYNEQFF | TGTGCCAGTAGTATAACGGGGACAGGATACAATGAGCAGTTCTTC
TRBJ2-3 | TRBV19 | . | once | CASANNRPSTDTQYF | TGTGCCAGTGCCAATAACAGGCCTAGCACAGATACGCAGTATTTT
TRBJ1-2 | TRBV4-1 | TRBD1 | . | CASSLGTGSPHGYTF | TGCGCCAGCAGCCTCGGGACAGGGTCCCCTCATGGCTACACCTTC
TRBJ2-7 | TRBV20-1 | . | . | CSAISRSSTVTYEQYF | TGCAGTGCTATTAGTAGGAGTTCGACAGTTACCTACGAGCAGTACTTC
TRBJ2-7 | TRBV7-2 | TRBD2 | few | CASSVLAGAGEQYF | TGTGCCAGCAGCGTACTAGCGGGGGCGGGGGAGCAGTACTTC
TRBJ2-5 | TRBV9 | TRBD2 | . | CASSPRGAGGNQETQYF | TGTGCCAGCAGCCCGAGAGGAGCGGGGGGCAACCAAGAGACCCAGTACTTC
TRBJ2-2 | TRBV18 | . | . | CASSPAEGVAGELFF | TGTGCCAGCTCGCCTGCTGAGGGAGTCGCCGGGGAGCTGTTTTTT
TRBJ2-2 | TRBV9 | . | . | CASGRTGELFF | TGTGCCAGCGGACGCACCGGGGAGCTGTTTTTT
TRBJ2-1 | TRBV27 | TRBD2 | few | CASSLWGSGGASEQFF | TGTGCCAGCAGTTTATGGGGTAGCGGGGGTGCTTCTGAGCAGTTCTTC
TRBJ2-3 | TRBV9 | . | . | CASSRLLTTDTQYF | TGTGCCAGCAGTCGACTCCTTACCACAGATACGCAGTATTTT
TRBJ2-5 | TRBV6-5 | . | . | CASSYSSLGETQYF | TGTGCCAGCAGTTACTCGAGCTTGGGGGAGACCCAGTACTTC
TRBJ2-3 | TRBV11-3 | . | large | CASSLVGVLIFTDTQYF | TGTGCCAGCAGCTTAGTGGGGGTCCTCATATTCACAGATACGCAGTATTTT
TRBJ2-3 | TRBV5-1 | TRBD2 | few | CASSLVAGVGTDTQYF | TGCGCCAGCAGCCTGGTGGCGGGGGTGGGCACAGATACGCAGTATTTT